The entry below describes one T cell receptor (beta chain). The sample originates from a study of cytomegalovirus exposure and HLA in healthy donors. V lost 4 bases, J lost 8 bases, and 12 bases stayed unmatched. The germline CDR1 and CDR2 sequences are LGHNT and FRNRAP. This CDR3 spans 16 amino acids. PCR was performed using 60 Vbeta and 13 Jbeta primers. This table comes from immunoSEQ multiplex PCR, and its TCRdb copy is limited to in-frame clones, with some not included. The table lists about 200,000 clones, roughly four fifths of them singletons. The receptor's source is a girl between 5 and 17 years old in good health and CMV-seronegative. The J gene is TRBJ2-1, the V gene TRBV12-5; TRBD2 agrees at 9 bases. Sample: PBMCs. As DNA, the CDR3 is TGTGCTAGTGGTTGGGGTGAGAGCGGGAGGAGGTATGAGCAGTTCTTC. This gives the protein CASGWGESGRRYEQFF. Complete variable domain (other parts from reference TRBV12-5 and TRBJ2-1): DARVTQTPRHKVTEMGQEVTMRCQPILGHNTVFWYRQTMMQGLELLAYFRNRAPLDDSGMPKDRFSAEMPDATLATLKIQPSEPRDSAVYFCASGWGESGRRYEQFFGPGTRLTVL.